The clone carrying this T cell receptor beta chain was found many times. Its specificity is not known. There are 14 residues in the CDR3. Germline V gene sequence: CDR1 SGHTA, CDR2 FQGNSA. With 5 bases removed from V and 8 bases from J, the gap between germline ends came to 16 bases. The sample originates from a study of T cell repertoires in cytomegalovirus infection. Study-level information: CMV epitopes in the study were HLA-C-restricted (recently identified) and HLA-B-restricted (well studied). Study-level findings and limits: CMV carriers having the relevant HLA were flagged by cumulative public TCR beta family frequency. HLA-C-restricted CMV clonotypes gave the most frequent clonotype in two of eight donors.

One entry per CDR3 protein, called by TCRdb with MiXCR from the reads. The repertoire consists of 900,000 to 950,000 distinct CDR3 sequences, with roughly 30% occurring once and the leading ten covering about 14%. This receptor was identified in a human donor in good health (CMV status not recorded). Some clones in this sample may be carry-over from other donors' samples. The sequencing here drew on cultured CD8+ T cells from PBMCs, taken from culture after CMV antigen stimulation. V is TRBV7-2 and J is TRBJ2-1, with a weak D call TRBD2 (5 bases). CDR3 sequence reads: CASSPAGVSDEQFF. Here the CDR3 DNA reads TGTGCCAGCAGCCCGGCGGGCGTTAGCGATGAGCAGTTCTTC.